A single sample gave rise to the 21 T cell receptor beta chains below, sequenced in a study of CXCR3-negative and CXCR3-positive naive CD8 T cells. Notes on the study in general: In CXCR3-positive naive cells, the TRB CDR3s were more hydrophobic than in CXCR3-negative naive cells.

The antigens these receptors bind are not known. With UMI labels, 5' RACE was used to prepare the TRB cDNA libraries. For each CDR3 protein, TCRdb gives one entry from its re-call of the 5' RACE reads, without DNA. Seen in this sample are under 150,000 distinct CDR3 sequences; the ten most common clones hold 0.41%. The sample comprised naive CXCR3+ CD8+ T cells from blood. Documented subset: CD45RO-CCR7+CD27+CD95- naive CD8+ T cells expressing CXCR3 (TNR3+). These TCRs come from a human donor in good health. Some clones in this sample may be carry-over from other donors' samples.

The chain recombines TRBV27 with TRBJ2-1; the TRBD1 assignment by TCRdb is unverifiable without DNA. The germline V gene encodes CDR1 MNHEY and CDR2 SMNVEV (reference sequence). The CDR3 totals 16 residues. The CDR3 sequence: CASSQRQGGGGIQQFF.

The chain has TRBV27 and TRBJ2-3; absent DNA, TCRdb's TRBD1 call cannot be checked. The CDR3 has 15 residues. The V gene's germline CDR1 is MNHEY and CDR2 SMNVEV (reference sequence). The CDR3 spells CASIGLVGATDTQYF.

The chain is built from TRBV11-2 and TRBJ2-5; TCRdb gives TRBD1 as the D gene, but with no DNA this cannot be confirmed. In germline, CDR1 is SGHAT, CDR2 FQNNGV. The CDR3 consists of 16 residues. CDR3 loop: CASSLVGQGARETQYF.

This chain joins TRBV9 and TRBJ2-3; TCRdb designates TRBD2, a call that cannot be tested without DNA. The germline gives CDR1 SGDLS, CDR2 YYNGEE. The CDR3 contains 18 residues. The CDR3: CASSVAPGGGTATDTQYF.

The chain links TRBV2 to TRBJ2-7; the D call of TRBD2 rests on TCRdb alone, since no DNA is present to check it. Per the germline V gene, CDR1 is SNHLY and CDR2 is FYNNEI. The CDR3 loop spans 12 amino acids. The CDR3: CASSGEGNEQYF. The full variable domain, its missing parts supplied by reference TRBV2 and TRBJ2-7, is EPEVTQTPSHQVTQMGQEVILRCVPISNHLYFYWYRQILGQKVEFLVSFYNNEISEKSEIFDDQFSVERPDGSNFTLKIRSTKLEDSAMYFCASSGEGNEQYFGPGTRLTVT.

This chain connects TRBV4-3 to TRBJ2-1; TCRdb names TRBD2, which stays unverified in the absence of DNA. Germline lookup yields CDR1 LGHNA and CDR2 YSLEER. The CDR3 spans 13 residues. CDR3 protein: CASSQDAGSEQFF.

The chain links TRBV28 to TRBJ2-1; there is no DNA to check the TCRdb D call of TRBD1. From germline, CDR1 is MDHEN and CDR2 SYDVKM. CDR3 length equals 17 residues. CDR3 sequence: CASSLRPELLSYNEQFF.

The CDR3 loop is CASSLAATPVSYEQYF. V usage is TRBV9 and J usage is TRBJ2-7. Germline CDR1 and CDR2: SGDLS and YYNGEE. CDR3 size: 16 residues. The full variable domain, in which reference TRBV9 and TRBJ2-7 provide the parts outside the CDR3, is DSGVTQTPKHLITATGQRVTLRCSPRSGDLSVYWYQQSLDQGLQFLIQYYNGEERAKGNILERFSAQQFPDLHSELNLSSLELGDSALYFCASSLAATPVSYEQYFGPGTRLTVT.

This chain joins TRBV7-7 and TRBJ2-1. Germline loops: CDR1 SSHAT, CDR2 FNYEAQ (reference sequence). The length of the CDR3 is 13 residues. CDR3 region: CASSLDRYNEQFF.

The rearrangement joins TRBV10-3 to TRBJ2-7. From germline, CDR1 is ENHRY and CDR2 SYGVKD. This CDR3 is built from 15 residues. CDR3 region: CAISEDSNEAYEQYF.

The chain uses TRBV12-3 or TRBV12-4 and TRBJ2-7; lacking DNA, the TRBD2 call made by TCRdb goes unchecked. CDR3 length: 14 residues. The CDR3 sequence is CATGDSGRNYEQYF.

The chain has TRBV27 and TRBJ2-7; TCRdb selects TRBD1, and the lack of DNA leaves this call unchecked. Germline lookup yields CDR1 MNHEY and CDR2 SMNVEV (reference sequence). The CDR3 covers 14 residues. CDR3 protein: CASRHRANSYEQYF.

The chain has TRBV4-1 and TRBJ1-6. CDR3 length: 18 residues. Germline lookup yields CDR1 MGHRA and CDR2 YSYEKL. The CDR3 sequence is CASSQDFTRSSYNSPLHF.

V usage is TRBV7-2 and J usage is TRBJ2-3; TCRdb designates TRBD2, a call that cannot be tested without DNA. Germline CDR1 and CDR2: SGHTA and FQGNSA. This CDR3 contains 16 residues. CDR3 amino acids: CASSQLAGGSTDTQYF. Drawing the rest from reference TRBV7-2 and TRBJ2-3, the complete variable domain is GAGVSQSPSNKVTEKGKDVELRCDPISGHTALYWYRQSLGQGLEFLIYFQGNSAPDKSGLPSDRFSAERTGGSVSTLTIQRTQQEDSAVYLCASSQLAGGSTDTQYFGPGTRLTVL.

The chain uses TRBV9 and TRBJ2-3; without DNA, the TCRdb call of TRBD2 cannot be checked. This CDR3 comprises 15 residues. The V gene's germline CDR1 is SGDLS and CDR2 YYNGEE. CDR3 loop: CASSPARHPTDTQYF.

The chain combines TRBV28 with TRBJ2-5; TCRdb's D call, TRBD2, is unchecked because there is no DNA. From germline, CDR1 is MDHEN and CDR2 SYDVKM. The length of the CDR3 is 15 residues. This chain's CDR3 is CASSNTGTSYETQYF.

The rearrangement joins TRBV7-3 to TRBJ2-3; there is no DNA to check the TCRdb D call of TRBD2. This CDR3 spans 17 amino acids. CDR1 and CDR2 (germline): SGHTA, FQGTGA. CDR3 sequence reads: CASSLTEGMANTDTQYF.

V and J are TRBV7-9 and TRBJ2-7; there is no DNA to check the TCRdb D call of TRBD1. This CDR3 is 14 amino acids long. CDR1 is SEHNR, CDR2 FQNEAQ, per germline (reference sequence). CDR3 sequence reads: CASLPGQGSYEQYF.

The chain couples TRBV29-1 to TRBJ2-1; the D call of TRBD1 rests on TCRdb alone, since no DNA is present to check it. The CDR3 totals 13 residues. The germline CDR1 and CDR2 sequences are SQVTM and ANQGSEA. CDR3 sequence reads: CSVLRGSGNEQFF.

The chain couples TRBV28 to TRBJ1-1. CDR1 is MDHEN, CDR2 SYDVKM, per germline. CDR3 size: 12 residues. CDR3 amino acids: CASSRGLFEAFF.

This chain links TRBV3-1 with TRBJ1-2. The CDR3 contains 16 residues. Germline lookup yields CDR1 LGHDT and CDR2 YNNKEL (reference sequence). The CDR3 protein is CASSQAAARANYGYTF.